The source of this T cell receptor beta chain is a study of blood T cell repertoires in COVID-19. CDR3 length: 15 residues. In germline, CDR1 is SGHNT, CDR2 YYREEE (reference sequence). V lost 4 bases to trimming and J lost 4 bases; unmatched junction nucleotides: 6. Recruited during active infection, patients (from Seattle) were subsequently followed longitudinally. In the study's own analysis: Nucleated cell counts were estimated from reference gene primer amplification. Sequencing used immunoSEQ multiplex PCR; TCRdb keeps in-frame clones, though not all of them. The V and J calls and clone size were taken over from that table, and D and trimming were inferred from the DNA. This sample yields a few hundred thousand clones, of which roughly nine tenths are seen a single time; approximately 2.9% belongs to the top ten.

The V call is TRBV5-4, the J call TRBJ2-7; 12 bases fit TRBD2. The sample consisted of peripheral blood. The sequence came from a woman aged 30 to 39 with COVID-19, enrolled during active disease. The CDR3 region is CASSATSGRNYEQYF. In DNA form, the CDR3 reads TGTGCCAGCAGCGCAACTAGCGGGAGGAATTACGAGCAGTACTTC.